Listed here is a single T cell receptor beta chain. This entry is derived from a study of cytomegalovirus exposure and HLA in healthy donors. 13 Jbeta primers and 60 Vbeta primers were used for the PCR. Using immunoSEQ multiplex PCR, the repertoire was profiled, and TCRdb retains in-frame clones only, with some absent. This sample has 100,000 to 150,000 clones; 80% to 85% occur once, and the top ten carry around 0.67%. The germline CDR1 and CDR2 sequences are SGHNT and YYREEE (reference sequence). The CDR3 is 15 residues long. Trimming cost V 4 bases and J 7 bases, with 18 bases left between them. The specimen was PBMCs. The chain is built from TRBV5-4 and TRBJ1-5, with a tentative D call TRBD1 (6 bases). The TCR sequence derives from a man between 18 and 35 years old in good health and CMV-seronegative. The CDR3 coding sequence is TGTGCCAGCAGCCCTCGGGGGGACATTAAACAGCCCCAGCATTTT. It encodes CASSPRGDIKQPQHF.